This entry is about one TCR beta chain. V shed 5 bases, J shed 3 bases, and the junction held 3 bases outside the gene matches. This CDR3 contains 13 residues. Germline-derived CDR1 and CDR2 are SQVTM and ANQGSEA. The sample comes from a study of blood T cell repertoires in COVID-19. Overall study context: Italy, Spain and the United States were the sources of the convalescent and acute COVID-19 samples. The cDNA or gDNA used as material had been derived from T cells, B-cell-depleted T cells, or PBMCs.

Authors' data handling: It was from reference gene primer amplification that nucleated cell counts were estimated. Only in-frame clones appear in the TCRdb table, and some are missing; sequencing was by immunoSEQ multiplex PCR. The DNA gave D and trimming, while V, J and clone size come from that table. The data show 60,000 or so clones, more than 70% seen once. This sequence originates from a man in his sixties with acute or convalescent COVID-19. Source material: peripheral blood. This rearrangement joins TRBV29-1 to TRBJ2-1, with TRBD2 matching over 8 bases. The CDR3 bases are TGCAGCGTTCCCGGGACTAGCTACAATGAGCAGTTCTTC. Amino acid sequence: CSVPGTSYNEQFF.